This T cell receptor (beta chain) originates from a study of cytomegalovirus exposure and HLA in healthy donors. General study points: The tendency of first-cohort TCR clusters to co-occur in the 120 or so validation repertoires emerged from a later analysis. Despite most TCR sequences being rare, some public TCRs occurred in many donors.

TCRdb's table, derived via immunoSEQ multiplex PCR, lists solely in-frame clones and lacks some. In the table there are fewer than 250,000 clones, approximately 87% of which are singletons. This CDR3 comprises 14 residues. The germline V gene encodes CDR1 MNHEY and CDR2 SMNVEV (reference sequence). The germline V and J ends were trimmed by 3 bases and 6 bases, with 12 bases remaining between them. Worth noting for this clone: Antigen: not known.

The sequence came from a young man in good health and CMV-seronegative. The material sequenced was PBMCs. This chain links TRBV27 with TRBJ1-5; D possibly corresponds to TRBD1 (5 bases). CDR3 loop: CASSFTQDGQPQHF. CDR3 nucleotides: TGTGCCAGCAGTTTCACACAGGACGGTCAGCCCCAGCATTTT.